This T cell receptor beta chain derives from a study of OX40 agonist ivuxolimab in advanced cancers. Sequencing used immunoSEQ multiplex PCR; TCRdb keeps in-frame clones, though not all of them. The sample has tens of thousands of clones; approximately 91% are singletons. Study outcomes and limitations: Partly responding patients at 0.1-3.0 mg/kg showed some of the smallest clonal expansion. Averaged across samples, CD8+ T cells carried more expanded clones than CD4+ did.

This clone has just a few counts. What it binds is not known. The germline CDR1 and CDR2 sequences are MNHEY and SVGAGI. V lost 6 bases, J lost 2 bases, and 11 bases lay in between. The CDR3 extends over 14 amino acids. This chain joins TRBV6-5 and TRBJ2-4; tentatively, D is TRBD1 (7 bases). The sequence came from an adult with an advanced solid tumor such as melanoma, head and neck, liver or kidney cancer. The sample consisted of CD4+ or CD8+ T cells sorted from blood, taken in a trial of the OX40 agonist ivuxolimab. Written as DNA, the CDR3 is TGTGCCAGCAGGCGGGACAGTTCCAAAAACATTCAGTACTTC. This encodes CASRRDSSKNIQYF.